These 13 T cell receptor beta chains came from one sample sequenced in a study of blood T cell repertoires in COVID-19. The protocol was immunoSEQ multiplex PCR, while the TCRdb copy is restricted to in-frame clones and leaves out a portion. The sample consists of approximately 240,000 clones, nearly 90% of them appearing once. Sequencing used peripheral blood. The receptor source for this set is a woman under 30 who had recovered from COVID-19.

This rearrangement joins TRBV6-5 to TRBJ1-2; TRBD1 matches 9 bases. The CDR3 runs 12 residues. Looked up from germline, CDR1 is MNHEY and CDR2 is SVGAGI. The trim removed 6 bases at V and 4 bases at J, leaving 0 bases unmatched. The CDR3 region has the DNA TGTGCCAGCAGGGGACAGGGCTATGGCTACACCTTC. It is translated as CASRGQGYGYTF.

This sequence joins TRBV7-9 and TRBJ2-3; weak D call: TRBD2 (7 bases). The V end lost 8 bases, the J end lost 6 bases, and 12 bases lay between the germline ends. Germline V CDR1 and CDR2: SEHNR, FQNEAQ (reference sequence). The CDR3 extends over 12 amino acids. CDR3 DNA sequence: TGTGCCAGCGTCTCGGGGGGCGATACGCAGTATTTT. Translation: CASVSGGDTQYF.

With respect to this clone: One end of the junction does not line up with germline, which may come from a read error. The genes are TRBV20-1 and TRBJ2-1; 11 nucleotides align to TRBD2. The CDR3 has 12 amino acids. Germline CDR1 and CDR2: DFQATT and SNEGSKA (reference sequence). CDR3 in amino acids: CSASLAGGLSVF. In DNA, the CDR3 is TGCAGTGCTAGTCTAGCGGGAGGACTGAGCGTCTTC.

The chain uses TRBV10-3 and TRBJ2-3; D is perhaps TRBD1 (6 bases). CDR3 length: 18 residues. V gave up 1 base and J gave up 1 base, with 18 bases separating them. Germline V gene data show CDR1 as ENHRY and CDR2 as SYGVKD. The CDR3 here is CAISEYSVVAGGTDTQYF. The CDR3 coding sequence is TGTGCCATCAGTGAGTATTCCGTAGTCGCAGGGGGCACAGATACGCAGTATTTT.

The genes are TRBV7-3 and TRBJ2-1; tentatively, D is TRBD1 (5 bases). Trimming took off 5 bases at V and 0 bases at J, with 8 bases between the two ends. In germline, CDR1 is SGHTA, CDR2 FQGTGA. This CDR3 contains 14 residues. CDR3 sequence: CASSEGVSYNEQFF. The CDR3 DNA sequence: TGTGCCAGCAGCGAAGGGGTCTCCTACAATGAGCAGTTCTTC.

The DNA of the CDR3 is TGTGCCAGCAGCTTCGGACAGGGCTCCGCGGAAGGCTACACCTTC. This gives the protein CASSFGQGSAEGYTF. The chain employs TRBV7-3 and TRBJ1-2; 8 bases fit TRBD1. Trimming removed 3 bases from V and 8 bases from J; junction bases left unmatched: 11. CDR1 is SGHTA, CDR2 FQGTGA, per germline. This CDR3 comprises 15 residues.

The CDR3 sequence: CASSRQGNSGGAQYF. CDR3 sequence (DNA): TGTGCCAGCAGCCGACAGGGGAACTCAGGTGGAGCCCAGTACTTC. The V call is TRBV6-2 or TRBV6-3, the J call TRBJ2-5; 8 bases line up with TRBD1. This CDR3 is built from 15 residues. Germline V gene sequence: CDR1 MNHEY, CDR2 SVGEGT. Germline trimming cut 6 bases from V and 9 bases from J; bases unmatched to any gene: 15.

The chain is built from TRBV7-9 and TRBJ2-1; no clear D. CDR1 and CDR2 from the germline V gene are SEHNR and FQNEAQ (reference sequence). Trimming took 1 base from V and 15 from J, leaving 13 bases between them. The CDR3 contains 12 residues. For the CDR3, the DNA is TGTGCCAGCAGCTTAGTCCCCGGAGACGCGTTCTTC. This codes for CASSLVPGDAFF.

This CDR3 is CASSSARLLDRDSPLHF. The CDR3 DNA sequence: TGTGCCAGCAGTTCGGCGCGTCTCCTCGACAGGGATTCACCCCTCCACTTT. V usage is TRBV27 and J usage is TRBJ1-6; TRBD1 aligns across 7 bases. Germline V gives CDR1 MNHEY, CDR2 SMNVEV (reference sequence). Unmatched junction bases numbered 14, after V lost 4 bases and J lost 8 bases. This CDR3 is 17 amino acids long.

The V gene is TRBV10-3, the J gene TRBJ2-1; D gene ambiguous. Germline loops: CDR1 ENHRY, CDR2 SYGVKD. The V end lost 2 bases, the J end lost 4 bases, and 6 bases lay between the germline ends. The CDR3 contains 13 residues. CDR3: CAISERGYNEQFF. CDR3 coding DNA: TGTGCCATCAGTGAGCGCGGATACAATGAGCAGTTCTTC.

The V call is TRBV2, the J call TRBJ2-5, with 11 bases aligning to TRBD2. V shed 4 bases and J 3 bases; nucleotides not matched to a gene: 4. Germline-derived CDR1 and CDR2 are SNHLY and FYNNEI. CDR3 length equals 15 residues. Written as DNA, the CDR3 is TGTGCCAGCAGTGGGCGTAGCGGGAGGGAAGAGACCCAGTACTTC. The encoded protein is CASSGRSGREETQYF.

V is TRBV28 and J is TRBJ2-7; TRBD2 agrees at 11 bases. CDR1 and CDR2 (germline): MDHEN, SYDVKM. With V trimmed by 6 bases and J by 4 bases, 8 bases remained unmatched. The CDR3 totals 15 residues. CDR3 sequence reads: CASRPTSGSFYEQYF. CDR3 sequence (DNA): TGTGCCAGCAGACCTACTAGCGGGAGTTTTTACGAGCAGTACTTC.

The chain uses TRBV28 and TRBJ2-7; 7 bases match TRBD1. Per germline, CDR1 MDHEN and CDR2 SYDVKM. The trim removed 8 bases at V and 3 bases at J, leaving 10 bases unmatched. CDR3 length: 14 amino acids. The chain's CDR3 is CASQGQTTIYEQYF. The CDR3 coding sequence is TGTGCCAGCCAGGGACAGACAACCATCTACGAGCAGTACTTC.